The 32 T cell receptor beta chains presented below share a single source sample, sequenced in a study of cytomegalovirus exposure and HLA in healthy donors. Primers: 60 Vbeta forward and 13 Jbeta reverse. Repertoires were generated with immunoSEQ multiplex PCR, while TCRdb's copy carries only in-frame clones and drops some. Here the sample spans 120,000 or so clones, roughly 78% being singletons. The sample taken for sequencing was PBMCs. The source is a woman aged 30 to 39 in good health and CMV-seronegative.

J is TRBJ1-6 and V is TRBV5-1; 7 bases fit TRBD1. Germline V gene sequence: CDR1 SGHRS, CDR2 YFSETQ. The CDR3 covers 15 residues. After removal of 0 bases from V and 7 bases from J, the junction contained 4 bases not matched to a gene. The CDR3 coding sequence is TGCGCCAGCAGCTTGGTGGCAGGGGGGAATTCACCCCTCCACTTT. Translated, it gives CASSLVAGGNSPLHF.

V and J are TRBV4-3 and TRBJ2-5; 13 bases map to TRBD2. V shed 0 bases, J shed 5 bases, and the junction held 15 bases outside the gene matches. Germline V lookup: CDR1 LGHNA, CDR2 YSLEER. This CDR3 is 20 amino acids long. The CDR3 protein is CASSQDSGTSGAKGWETQYF. CDR3 nucleotides: TGCGCCAGCAGCCAAGATTCGGGGACTAGCGGGGCCAAGGGGTGGGAGACCCAGTACTTC.

This clone appeared a few times. This rearrangement joins TRBV4-3 to TRBJ2-1; D is undetermined. This CDR3 comprises 13 residues. Germline CDR1 and CDR2: LGHNA and YSLEER. V shed 0 bases and J shed 4 bases, with 4 bases lying between them. CDR3 region: CASSQDPYNEQFF. CDR3 in DNA: TGCGCCAGCAGCCAAGATCCGTACAATGAGCAGTTCTTC.

The V call is TRBV4-1, the J call TRBJ2-1, with 8 bases aligning to TRBD2. CDR1 MGHRA and CDR2 YSYEKL come from the germline V gene. J was trimmed by 7 bases and V by 0 bases; bases with no gene match: 2. The CDR3 sequence is 14 residues long. The CDR3 DNA reads as TGCGCCAGCAGCCAAGAGACTAGCGATAATGAGCAGTTCTTC. Protein product: CASSQETSDNEQFF.

The chain couples TRBV7-2 to TRBJ2-6; 7 positions agree with TRBD1. CDR1 and CDR2 (germline): SGHTA, FQGNSA. With V trimmed by 4 bases and J by 1 base, 10 bases remained unmatched. CDR3 length: 18 amino acids. The CDR3 DNA is TGTGCCAGCAGCTCTACGACAGGGTTCTATTCTGGGGCCAACGTCCTGACTTTC. Amino acid sequence: CASSSTTGFYSGANVLTF.

This clone was seen only a few times. CDR3 sequence (DNA): TGTGCCAGCAGCGGAGCGACAGGGAGCTCCTACAATGAGCAGTTCTTC. Translating it yields CASSGATGSSYNEQFF. V and J are TRBV5-4 and TRBJ2-1; 7 bases are shared with TRBD1. The germline gives CDR1 SGHNT, CDR2 YYREEE (reference sequence). The CDR3 sequence is 16 residues long. J gave up 0 bases and V 4 bases, and 7 bases lay outside the gene matches. The entire variable domain, with the rest obtained from reference TRBV5-4 and TRBJ2-1, is as follows: ETGVTQSPTHLIKTRGQQVTLRCSSQSGHNTVSWYQQALGQGPQFIFQYYREEENGRGNFPPRFSGLQFPNYSSELNVNALELDDSALYLCASSGATGSSYNEQFFGPGTRLTVL.

The DNA of the CDR3 is TGCGCCAGCAGCCGAGACACAGGGGGCGCGTATGACACTGAAGCTTTCTTT. Its protein is CASSRDTGGAYDTEAFF. The chain couples TRBV4-1 to TRBJ1-1; TRBD1 matches 9 bases. The germline CDR1 and CDR2 sequences are MGHRA and YSYEKL. The CDR3 has 17 amino acids. V lost 4 bases to trimming and J lost 3 bases; unmatched junction nucleotides: 12.

The chain is built from TRBV11-3 and TRBJ2-1; 8 nucleotides agree with TRBD1. V lost 5 bases, J lost 15 bases, and 6 bases stayed unmatched. CDR3 length: 11 amino acids. Germline CDR1 and CDR2: SGHNT and YENEEA. In DNA, the CDR3 is TGTGCCAGCAGCGAAGGACAGGGCACGTTCTTC. This encodes CASSEGQGTFF.

This chain uses TRBV7-3 with TRBJ1-2, with D possibly being TRBD1 (5 bases). This CDR3 is 14 amino acids long. Germline assignment: CDR1 SGHTA and CDR2 FQGTGA. The V end was cut by 2 bases, the J end by 6 bases, with 13 bases between. As DNA, the CDR3 is TGTGCCAGCAGCTTAGCCGGAGGGGTCGATGGCTACACCTTC. Amino acids: CASSLAGGVDGYTF.

The CDR3 sequence is CASSLTSGSFYEQYF. The DNA of the CDR3 is TGTGCCAGCAGCCTGACTAGCGGGAGTTTCTACGAGCAGTACTTC. This chain links TRBV11-2 with TRBJ2-7, with 12 positions matching TRBD2. The CDR3 is made up of 15 amino acids. Germline V gene data show CDR1 as SGHAT and CDR2 as FQNNGV. J gave up 3 bases and V 5 bases, and 5 bases lay outside the gene matches.

The V and J genes are TRBV30 and TRBJ2-5; D is unresolved. The CDR3 extends over 10 amino acids. The V end was cut by 8 bases, the J end by 2 bases, with 6 bases between. The germline gives CDR1 GTSNPN, CDR2 SVGIG (reference sequence). The CDR3 nucleotides read TGTGCCGGCAGACAAGAGACCCAGTACTTC. Its protein is CAGRQETQYF.

The chain uses TRBV28 and TRBJ2-7; perhaps TRBD1 as D (8 bases). The V end was cut by 5 bases, the J end by 2 bases, with 13 bases between. Germline lookup yields CDR1 MDHEN and CDR2 SYDVKM. The CDR3 is made up of 14 amino acids. The CDR3 region is CASSPTGGAYEQYF. CDR3 DNA: TGTGCCAGCAGTCCTACAGGGGGGGCCTACGAGCAGTACTTC.

This clone was counted a few times. The gene calls are TRBV12-5 and TRBJ1-5; D gene unclear. The V gene lost 7 bases and the J gene lost 4 bases, with 8 bases spanning the gap. The CDR3 spans 12 residues. Germline values: CDR1 LGHNT, CDR2 FRNRAP. The chain's CDR3 is CASARGNQPQHF. CDR3 coding DNA: TGTGCTAGTGCCCGGGGAAATCAGCCCCAGCATTTT.

This chain joins TRBV2 and TRBJ2-6, with TRBD2 as a possible D gene (5 bases). The V gene lost 7 bases and the J gene lost 2 bases, with 6 bases spanning the gap. The CDR3 consists of 13 residues. The germline V gene encodes CDR1 SNHLY and CDR2 FYNNEI. As DNA, the CDR3 is TGTGCCAGCACGAGGGCTGGGGCCAACGTCCTGACTTTC. Translating it yields CASTRAGANVLTF. Variable domain in full (rest from reference TRBV2 and TRBJ2-6): EPEVTQTPSHQVTQMGQEVILRCVPISNHLYFYWYRQILGQKVEFLVSFYNNEISEKSEIFDDQFSVERPDGSNFTLKIRSTKLEDSAMYFCASTRAGANVLTFGAGSRLTVL.

This clone showed up just once. The chain links TRBV2 to TRBJ1-4; TRBD1 matches 8 bases. The CDR3 is 15 residues long. Germline V CDR1 and CDR2: SNHLY, FYNNEI. Unmatched junction bases numbered 6, after V lost 1 base and J lost 8 bases. CDR3 nucleotides: TGTGCCAGCAGTGAAGAGGACAGGGAGGAGGAAAAACTGTTTTTT. Its translation is CASSEEDREEEKLFF.

This chain connects TRBV9 to TRBJ2-2; D is unresolved. The CDR3 totals 13 residues. CDR1 and CDR2 (germline): SGDLS, YYNGEE. V was cut by 4 bases and J by 1 base, with 5 bases left in between. This CDR3 is CASSTLNTGELFF. The CDR3 nucleotides read TGTGCCAGCAGCACTCTGAACACCGGGGAGCTGTTTTTT.

V is TRBV28 and J is TRBJ1-1, with 8 bases lining up with TRBD1. Germline V gene data show CDR1 as MDHEN and CDR2 as SYDVKM. This CDR3 contains 16 residues. After removal of 2 bases from V and 5 bases from J, the junction contained 10 bases not matched to a gene. This CDR3 reads CASSLGLKDRGTEAFF. The CDR3 DNA reads as TGTGCCAGCAGTTTAGGCCTAAAAGACAGGGGAACTGAAGCTTTCTTT.

The chain uses TRBV10-3 and TRBJ1-1; TRBD1 is a possible D gene (6 bases). This CDR3 is 15 amino acids long. The V gene lost 4 bases and the J gene lost 0 bases, with 12 bases spanning the gap. Germline V gives CDR1 ENHRY, CDR2 SYGVKD. CDR3 loop: CAISVGHGLNTEAFF. The DNA of the CDR3 is TGTGCCATCAGTGTGGGACATGGGTTGAACACTGAAGCTTTCTTT.

The chain couples TRBV13 to TRBJ2-5; TRBD2 agrees at 10 bases. V gave up 6 bases and J gave up 5 bases; unmatched junction bases: 9. The length of the CDR3 is 15 residues. Looked up from germline, CDR1 is PRHDT and CDR2 is FYEKMQ (reference sequence). For the CDR3, the DNA is TGTGCCAGCAGAGTAGCGGGGGGCCCCCGGGAGACCCAGTACTTC. Its protein product is CASRVAGGPRETQYF.

This clone was picked up a small number of times. The chain recombines TRBV5-1 with TRBJ2-1; D may be TRBD2 (5 bases). Germline values: CDR1 SGHRS, CDR2 YFSETQ. The V gene lost 4 bases and the J gene lost 2 bases, with 16 bases spanning the gap. The CDR3 contains 16 residues. The CDR3 loop is CASSPGIVGAYNEQFF. In DNA, the CDR3 is TGCGCCAGCAGCCCCGGAATAGTCGGGGCCTACAATGAGCAGTTCTTC.

J is TRBJ2-7 and V is TRBV2; TRBD1 aligns across 8 bases. CDR1 is SNHLY and CDR2 is FYNNEI in the germline V gene. J was trimmed by 1 base and V by 3 bases; bases with no gene match: 5. This CDR3 has 15 residues. The CDR3 here is CASSDQQGVSYEQYF. CDR3 coding DNA: TGTGCCAGCAGTGACCAACAGGGGGTATCCTACGAGCAGTACTTC.

This clone is a singleton in its sample. The chain uses TRBV9 and TRBJ1-5, with D possibly matching TRBD1 (6 bases). V lost 4 bases, J lost 4 bases, and 12 bases lay in between. Per the germline V gene, CDR1 is SGDLS and CDR2 is YYNGEE. CDR3 size: 14 residues. The CDR3 protein is CASSSWTENQPQHF. The CDR3 DNA reads TGTGCCAGCAGCTCCTGGACAGAAAATCAGCCCCAGCATTTT.

J is TRBJ1-1 and V is TRBV7-2, with 8 bases that match TRBD1. The V segment lost 5 bases and the J segment 6 bases; nucleotides outside the gene matches: 8. CDR3 size: 14 residues. Germline V lookup: CDR1 SGHTA, CDR2 FQGNSA. The CDR3 here is CASSLRQGTAEAFF. CDR3 nucleotide sequence: TGTGCCAGCAGCCTAAGACAGGGGACGGCTGAAGCTTTCTTT.

J is TRBJ2-6 and V is TRBV6-6; 7 nucleotides line up with TRBD1. Germline V gene lookup returns CDR1 MNHNY and CDR2 SVGAGI (reference sequence). CDR3 length equals 16 residues. The V segment lost 2 bases and the J segment 2 bases; nucleotides outside the gene matches: 3. The CDR3 loop reads CASSYTTGAGANVLTF. The CDR3 nucleotides are TGTGCCAGCAGTTACACAACAGGGGCTGGGGCCAACGTCCTGACTTTC.

This rearrangement joins TRBV29-1 to TRBJ2-7, with a weak D call TRBD2 (6 bases). Trimming left V 5 bases short and J 6 bases short, with 14 bases between. CDR1 is SQVTM, CDR2 ANQGSEA, per germline. This CDR3 is 12 amino acids long. CDR3 sequence (DNA): TGCAGCGTTTCCGGGACTCTTCTCGAGCAGTACTTC. Translation: CSVSGTLLEQYF.

The chain couples TRBV28 to TRBJ2-1; 8 bases line up with TRBD1. The length of the CDR3 is 12 residues. The ends lost 4 bases at V and 7 bases at J; junction bases unmatched: 0. The V gene's germline CDR1 is MDHEN and CDR2 SYDVKM. CDR3 nucleotide sequence: TGTGCCAGCAGTTGGGACAGGAATGAGCAGTTCTTC. This codes for CASSWDRNEQFF.

V gene TRBV6-1 combines with J gene TRBJ2-3; the match to TRBD1 covers 8 bases. CDR1 and CDR2 from the germline V gene are MNHNS and SASEGT. The CDR3 sequence is 15 residues long. The V and J ends lost 5 bases and 0 bases, in that order; junction bases with no gene match: 4. CDR3 bases: TGTGCCAGCAGTTGGGACAGGCCGAGCACAGATACGCAGTATTTT. Amino acid sequence: CASSWDRPSTDTQYF.

This clone has more than one count but fewer than ten. The gene calls are TRBV6-1 and TRBJ1-4; tentative D call: TRBD1 (5 bases). V was pared by 4 bases and J by 7 bases, with 13 bases between. The germline gives CDR1 MNHNS, CDR2 SASEGT. This CDR3 comprises 14 residues. The CDR3, as DNA: TGTGCCAGCAGTGGAGTGCAGGGATCTGAAAAACTGTTTTTT. Protein sequence: CASSGVQGSEKLFF.

This clone was picked up a small number of times. The genes are TRBV7-9 and TRBJ1-1; tentatively, D is TRBD1 (5 bases). Germline CDR1 SEHNR, CDR2 FQNEAQ (reference sequence). CDR3 size: 16 residues. Trimming removed 5 bases from V and 5 bases from J, with 21 bases in between. The CDR3 coding sequence is TGTGCCAGCAGCCCCGGGCCAGGGAACGGAATGACTGAAGCTTTCTTT. Residues: CASSPGPGNGMTEAFF.

This clone has more than one count but fewer than ten. V gene TRBV11-3 combines with J gene TRBJ2-1; the match to TRBD2 covers 10 bases. V shed 4 bases, J shed 9 bases, and the junction held 0 bases outside the gene matches. The CDR3 runs to 12 residues. Germline values: CDR1 SGHNT, CDR2 YENEEA. The CDR3 loop is CASSWTSGEQFF. The CDR3 DNA reads TGTGCCAGCAGCTGGACTAGCGGTGAGCAGTTCTTC.

This chain uses TRBV19 with TRBJ2-7; possible D gene TRBD1, 5 bases. CDR3 length equals 16 residues. Germline lookup yields CDR1 LNHDA and CDR2 SQIVND (reference sequence). V dropped 1 base and J dropped 4 bases, with 17 bases sitting between them. For the CDR3, the DNA is TGTGCCAGTAGTATAGCTCGTCAGGGCCAAAAGTACGAGCAGTACTTC. It is translated as CASSIARQGQKYEQYF.

The chain is built from TRBV4-2 and TRBJ2-5; the D gene is possibly TRBD1 (5 bases). Germline CDR1 reads LGHNA; CDR2 reads YNFKEQ. This CDR3 is 15 amino acids long. V was clipped by 1 base and J by 4 bases, with 13 bases between them. CDR3 bases: TGTGCCAGCAGCCAAGCGGCAGGGCAGGGAGAGACCCAGTACTTC. Amino acid sequence: CASSQAAGQGETQYF.